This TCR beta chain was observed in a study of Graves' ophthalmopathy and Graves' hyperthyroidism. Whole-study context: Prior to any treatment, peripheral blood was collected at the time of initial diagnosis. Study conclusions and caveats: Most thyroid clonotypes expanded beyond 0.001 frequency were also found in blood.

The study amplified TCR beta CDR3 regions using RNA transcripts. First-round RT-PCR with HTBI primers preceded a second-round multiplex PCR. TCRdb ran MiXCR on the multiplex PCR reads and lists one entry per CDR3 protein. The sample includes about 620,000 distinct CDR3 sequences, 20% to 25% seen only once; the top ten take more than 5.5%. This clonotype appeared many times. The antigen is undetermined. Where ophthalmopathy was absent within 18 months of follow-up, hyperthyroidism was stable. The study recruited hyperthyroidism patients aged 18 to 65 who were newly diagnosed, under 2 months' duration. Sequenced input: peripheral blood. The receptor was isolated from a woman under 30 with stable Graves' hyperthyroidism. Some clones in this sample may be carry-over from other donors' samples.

CDR3 bases: TGCGCCAGCAGCCCCAAGGGGGGTAATCAGCCCCAGCATTTT. Amino acid sequence: CASSPKGGNQPQHF. The rearrangement joins TRBV5-1 to TRBJ1-5; the D gene is possibly TRBD1 (6 bases). Deletions cut 4 bases from V and 4 bases from J, with 12 bases between. Germline V gene lookup returns CDR1 SGHRS and CDR2 YFSETQ. This CDR3 spans 14 amino acids.